Reported below is one T cell receptor (beta chain). This record comes from a study of blood T cell repertoires in COVID-19. Study background: Whether acute or convalescent, the COVID-19 samples came from the United States, Italy and Spain. Sources were T cells, B-cell-depleted T cells, or PBMCs; the material itself was cDNA or gDNA.

Trimming shortened V by 7 bases and J by 4 bases, and 8 bases separated the two germline ends. From germline, CDR1 is SGHAT and CDR2 FQNNGV. This CDR3 has 12 amino acids. Methods used by the authors: The assay estimated nucleated cells by amplifying reference gene primers. Measured with immunoSEQ multiplex PCR; TCRdb has only the in-frame clones, and not every one. V, J and clone size are taken as reported in that table, and D and trimming were inferred from the DNA itself. Among 100,000 or so clones listed, around 84% were seen once. V and J are TRBV11-2 and TRBJ2-1; no clear D gene. Material: peripheral blood. This receptor was obtained from an older woman with acute or convalescent COVID-19. CDR3 DNA sequence: TGTGCCAGCATTACGCGGTACAATGAGCAGTTCTTC. Residues: CASITRYNEQFF.